This entry lists 15 T cell receptor beta chains sequenced from one sample in a study of T cell responses to AZD1222 COVID-19 vaccine. Clones were sequenced by immunoSEQ multiplex PCR, and TCRdb holds only the in-frame ones, with some missing. The data contain some 200,000 clones, about 92% of them singletons. The starting material was peripheral blood, obtained on day 0 of AZD1222 vaccination. All receptors derive from an adult in good health.

This clone was found once. V gene TRBV12-3 or TRBV12-4 combines with J gene TRBJ1-5, with 7 bases matching TRBD1. Trimming at V came to 4 bases and at J to 5 bases, leaving 2 bases not matched to a gene. CDR3 length: 13 residues. The CDR3 spells CASSWTGDQPQHF. CDR3 coding DNA: TGTGCCAGCAGTTGGACAGGAGATCAGCCCCAGCATTTT.

The V call is TRBV19, the J call TRBJ1-2; D unresolved. Germline assignment: CDR1 LNHDA and CDR2 SQIVND (reference sequence). CDR3 length: 14 residues. V was cut by 5 bases and J by 5 bases, with 15 bases left in between. As DNA, the CDR3 is TGTGCCAGTAGTGTGTCCGGCGAGAGGTATGGCTACACCTTC. Translated: CASSVSGERYGYTF.

The chain carries TRBV9 and TRBJ2-7; D ambiguous. Per germline, CDR1 SGDLS and CDR2 YYNGEE. This CDR3 has 15 amino acids. The V and J ends lost 0 bases and 7 bases respectively, with 17 bases between them. In nucleotides, the CDR3 is TGTGCCAGCAGCGTAGATGTATCGCGAAGTGGAGAGCAGTACTTC. Translating it yields CASSVDVSRSGEQYF.

V is TRBV28 and J is TRBJ2-1, with D possibly matching TRBD2 (5 bases). V was pared by 5 bases and J by 5 bases, with 10 bases between. The germline gives CDR1 MDHEN, CDR2 SYDVKM. CDR3 size: 13 residues. CDR3 bases: TGTGCCAGCAGTCCGAGGGTGCACAATGAGCAGTTCTTC. Translating it yields CASSPRVHNEQFF.

V gene TRBV24-1 combines with J gene TRBJ2-2; D uncertain. V was clipped by 1 base and J by 7 bases, with 0 bases between them. Germline-derived CDR1 and CDR2 are KGHDR and SFDVKD. This CDR3 is 11 amino acids long. The CDR3 DNA sequence: TGTGCCACCAGTGATTTCGGGGAGCTGTTTTTT. It is translated as CATSDFGELFF.

The V gene is TRBV12-2, the J gene TRBJ1-6; TRBD1 is the table's D call, not checked against the DNA. TRBV12-2 is flagged as a pseudogene. The CDR3 is 16 amino acids. The CDR3 reads CASRPPPDRNNSPLHF. CDR3 in DNA: TGTGCAAGTCGCCCCCCCCCGGACAGGAATAATTCACCCCTCCACTTT.

The chain employs TRBV19 and TRBJ1-2; D is undetermined. The length of the CDR3 is 12 residues. The ends were cut back, 5 bases at V and 4 bases at J, with 8 bases in the middle. Germline V gene lookup returns CDR1 LNHDA and CDR2 SQIVND (reference sequence). The CDR3 reads CASSPRSYGYTF. CDR3 nucleotides: TGTGCCAGTAGTCCCCGGTCCTATGGCTACACCTTC.

This clone showed up just once. The chain joins TRBV6-1 to TRBJ2-1, with D hard to call. CDR1 and CDR2 from the germline V gene are MNHNS and SASEGT. The CDR3 consists of 16 residues. V was pared by 2 bases and J by 7 bases, with 18 bases between. CDR3 region: CASSELTTMPRNEQFF. The CDR3 DNA is TGTGCCAGCAGTGAACTTACTACTATGCCTAGGAATGAGCAGTTCTTC.

This clone has only one observation. V usage is TRBV15 and J usage is TRBJ1-1; TRBD1 might be the D (5 bases). V was pared by 2 bases and J by 0 bases, with 7 bases between. Per the germline V gene, CDR1 is LNHNV and CDR2 is YYDKDF (reference sequence). This CDR3 has 14 residues. CDR3: CATSRRQMNTEAFF. The CDR3 DNA is TGTGCCACCAGCAGACGACAGATGAACACTGAAGCTTTCTTT.

The V call is TRBV20-1, the J call TRBJ1-4; unclear D gene. The ends were cut back, 3 bases at V and 6 bases at J, with 14 bases in the middle. Germline CDR1 reads DFQATT; CDR2 reads SNEGSKA (reference sequence). The CDR3 runs to 14 residues. As DNA, the CDR3 is TGCAGTGCTAGTACCGTCGACCAGTATGAAAAACTGTTTTTT. It yields the protein CSASTVDQYEKLFF.

The rearrangement uses TRBV7-8 and TRBJ2-7; D gene ambiguous. Trimming cost V 2 bases and J 0 bases, with 8 bases left between them. This CDR3 is built from 14 residues. CDR1 SGHVS and CDR2 FQNEAQ come from the germline V gene. Written as DNA, the CDR3 is TGTGCCAGCAGCTTAAGACGGAACTCCTACGAGCAGTACTTC. It is translated as CASSLRRNSYEQYF.

This CDR3 reads CASSEGHSNQPQHF. In DNA form, the CDR3 reads TGTGCCAGCTCAGAAGGTCATAGCAATCAGCCCCAGCATTTT. The rearrangement links TRBV18 to TRBJ1-5; D gene uncertain. The CDR3 consists of 14 residues. From germline, CDR1 is KGHSH and CDR2 LQKENI. V gave up 5 bases and J gave up 0 bases, with 8 bases separating them.

V is TRBV6-5 and J is TRBJ2-7; TRBD2 might be the D (5 bases). This CDR3 has 15 residues. Germline V CDR1 and CDR2: MNHEY, SVGAGI. Trimming left V 6 bases short and J 6 bases short, with 21 bases between. The CDR3 region has the DNA TGTGCCAGCAGCCCCACGACACCGTGGGAGAGCGAGCAGTACTTC. The encoded protein is CASSPTTPWESEQYF.

This clone appeared a single time. The V and J genes are TRBV7-9 and TRBJ1-3, with 7 bases aligning to TRBD1. CDR3 length equals 15 residues. Trimming took 3 bases from V and 2 from J; bases not matched to a gene: 4. The germline V gene encodes CDR1 SEHNR and CDR2 FQNEAQ (reference sequence). DNA of the CDR3: TGTGCCAGCAGCTTCCAGACAGGGACTGGAAACACCATATATTTT. Translating gives CASSFQTGTGNTIYF.

This rearrangement joins TRBV5-4 to TRBJ1-5; D perhaps matches TRBD1 (5 bases). The germline V and J ends were trimmed by 3 bases and 3 bases, with 13 bases remaining between them. The CDR3 length is 15 residues. In germline, CDR1 is SGHNT, CDR2 YYREEE (reference sequence). DNA for the CDR3: TGTGCCAGCAGCTCTGGGGGGAGGGCCAATCAGCCCCAGCATTTT. It encodes CASSSGGRANQPQHF. Variable domain in full (rest from reference TRBV5-4 and TRBJ1-5): ETGVTQSPTHLIKTRGQQVTLRCSSQSGHNTVSWYQQALGQGPQFIFQYYREEENGRGNFPPRFSGLQFPNYSSELNVNALELDDSALYLCASSSGGRANQPQHFGDGTRLSIL.